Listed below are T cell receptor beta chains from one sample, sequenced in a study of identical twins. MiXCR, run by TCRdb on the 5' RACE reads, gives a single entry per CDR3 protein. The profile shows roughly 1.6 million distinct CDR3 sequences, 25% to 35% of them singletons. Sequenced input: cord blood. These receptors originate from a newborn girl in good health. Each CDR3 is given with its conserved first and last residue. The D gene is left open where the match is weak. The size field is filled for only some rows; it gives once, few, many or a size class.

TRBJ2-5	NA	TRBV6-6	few	TGTGCCAGCAGTTCCGGGTACAGGAAGACCCAGTACTTC	CASSSGYRKTQYF
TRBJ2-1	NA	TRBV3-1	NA	TGTGCCAGCAGCCACCGGGGTCTCTACGAGCAGTTCTTC	CASSHRGLYEQFF
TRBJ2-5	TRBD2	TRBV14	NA	TGTGCCAGCAGCCAAGAAGGGACTAGAATCTACAATGAGCAGTACTTC	CASSQEGTRIYNEQYF
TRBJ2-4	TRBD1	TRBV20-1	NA	TGCAGTGTTATAAACCAGGGGGCCGGAGCCAAAAACATTCAGTACTTC	CSVINQGAGAKNIQYF
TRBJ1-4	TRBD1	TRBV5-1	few	TGCGCCAGCAGCTTGGGACAGGGACCTTTTGAAAAACTGTTTTTT	CASSLGQGPFEKLFF
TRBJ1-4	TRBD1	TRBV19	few	TGTGCCAGTAGTACCGGGGACAGCCCTATCAATGAAAAACTGTTTTTT	CASSTGDSPINEKLFF
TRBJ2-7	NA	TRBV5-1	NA	TGCGCCAGCAGCATCCTACAGGGAAACGAGCAGTACTTC	CASSILQGNEQYF
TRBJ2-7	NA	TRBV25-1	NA	TGTGCCAGCAGTGACCATCAGGCGGATCTTTTCTCCTACAATGAGCAGTACTTC	CASSDHQADLFSYNEQYF
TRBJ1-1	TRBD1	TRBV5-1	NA	TGCGCCAGCAGCTCTAGACAGGGGAGCACTGAAGCTTTCTTT	CASSSRQGSTEAFF
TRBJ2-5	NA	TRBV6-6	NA	TGTGCCAGCAGACCCGGGAATACGAGAGAGACCCAGTACTTC	CASRPGNTRETQYF
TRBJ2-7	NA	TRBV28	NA	TGTGCCAGCAGTTTTTCTTTTAGGCAGAGCAGCTCCTACGAGCAGTACTTC	CASSFSFRQSSSYEQYF
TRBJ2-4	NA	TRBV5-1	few	TGCGCCAGCAGCTTGCGATTCGACAATTGGAATGGGCCGCGGAACATTCAGTACTTC	CASSLRFDNWNGPRNIQYF
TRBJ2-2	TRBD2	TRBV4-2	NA	TGTGCCAGCAGCCAAGATCGACTAGCGGGGGGGCTAAACACCGGGGAGCTGTTTTTT	CASSQDRLAGGLNTGELFF
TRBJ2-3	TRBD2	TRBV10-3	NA	TGTGCCATCCGCCCAGGGGTAGCGGGAGAGGCAGGTACGCAGTATTTT	CAIRPGVAGEAGTQYF
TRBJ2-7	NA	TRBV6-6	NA	TGTGCCAGCACAATAGCCGGCGAGCAGTACTTC	CASTIAGEQYF
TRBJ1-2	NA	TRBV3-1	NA	TGTGCCAGCAGCGCGACAAGCAGCTATGGCTACACCTTC	CASSATSSYGYTF
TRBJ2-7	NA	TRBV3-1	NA	TGTGCCAGCGGCCAAGGGGGACGGCACGCCTACGAGCAGTACTTC	CASGQGGRHAYEQYF
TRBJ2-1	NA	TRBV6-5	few	TGTGCCAGCAGCATCGGGAGACCCTACAATGAGCAGTTCTTC	CASSIGRPYNEQFF
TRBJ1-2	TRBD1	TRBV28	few	TGTGCCAGCGATTCGCCGACAGGGGTTTATGGCTACACCTTC	CASDSPTGVYGYTF
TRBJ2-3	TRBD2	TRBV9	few	TGTGCCAGCAGCGTTAGCGGGACCGGGGATACGCAGTATTTT	CASSVSGTGDTQYF
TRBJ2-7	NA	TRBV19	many	TGCGCCAGCAGTATCGGCTACGAGCAGTACTTC	CASSIGYEQYF
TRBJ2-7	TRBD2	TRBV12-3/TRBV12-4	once	TGTGCCAGCAGTTTAGAGCTAGCGGGGTGGCCCCGCTCCTACAATGAGCAGTACTTC	CASSLELAGWPRSYNEQYF
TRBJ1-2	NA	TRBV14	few	TGTGCCAGCAGCCAAGCAGGGTTTTTTGGCTACACCTTC	CASSQAGFFGYTF
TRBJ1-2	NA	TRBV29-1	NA	TGCAGCGTTGATGGGCCCAACTATGGCTACACCTTC	CSVDGPNYGYTF
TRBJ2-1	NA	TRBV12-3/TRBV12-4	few	TGTGCCATATCCGGGACGGACGTTTACAATGAGCAGTTCTTC	CAISGTDVYNEQFF
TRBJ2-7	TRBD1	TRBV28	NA	TGTGCCAGCAGTTTCGCCGGGACAGCAACCTACGAGCAGTACTTC	CASSFAGTATYEQYF
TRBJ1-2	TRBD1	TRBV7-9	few	TGTGCCAGCAGCTACGGGACAGGGCATGGCAGCAGCTATGGCTACACCTTC	CASSYGTGHGSSYGYTF
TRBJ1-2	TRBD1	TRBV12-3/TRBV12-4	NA	TGTGCCAGCGTTGCCCGGGACAGGGGTTTCTATGGCTACACCTTC	CASVARDRGFYGYTF
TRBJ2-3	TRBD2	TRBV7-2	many	TGTGCCAGCAGCTTCGGACTAGCGGGATCAGATACGCAGTATTTT	CASSFGLAGSDTQYF
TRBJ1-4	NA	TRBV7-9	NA	TGTGCCAGCACAACAGGGCAGATCAATGAAAAACTGTTTTTT	CASTTGQINEKLFF
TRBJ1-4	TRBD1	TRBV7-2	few	TGTGCCAGCAGCTTAGTTGGAGGGACAGGGAGCCTTGAAAAACTGTTTTTT	CASSLVGGTGSLEKLFF
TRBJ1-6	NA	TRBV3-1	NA	TGTGCCAGCAGCCAAGGGACGGAGAGTTCACCCCTCCACTTT	CASSQGTESSPLHF
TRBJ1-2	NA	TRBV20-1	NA	TGCAGTCCCCGGACTACTAACTATGGCTACACCTTC	CSPRTTNYGYTF
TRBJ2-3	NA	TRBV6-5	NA	TGTGCCAGCAGGCCAGGGGTTAGTCGCACAGATACGCAGTATTTT	CASRPGVSRTDTQYF
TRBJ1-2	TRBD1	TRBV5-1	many	TGCGCCAGCAGCCTCCGGGACAGGGGGGGCTACACCTTC	CASSLRDRGGYTF
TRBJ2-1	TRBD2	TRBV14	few	TGTGCCAGCAGCCTCCAACCAGGGAGGGGATACAATGAGCAGTTCTTC	CASSLQPGRGYNEQFF
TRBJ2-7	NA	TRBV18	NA	TGTGCCAGCTCACCACCGGGGTGGGCGTCCTACGAGCAGTACTTC	CASSPPGWASYEQYF
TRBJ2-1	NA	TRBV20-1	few	TGCAGTGCTGCTGCCGGGGACACTCACAATGAGCAGTTCTTC	CSAAAGDTHNEQFF
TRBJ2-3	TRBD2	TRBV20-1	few	TGCGGGAGAGCGGGGTCTAGCACAGATACGCAGTATTTT	CGRAGSSTDTQYF
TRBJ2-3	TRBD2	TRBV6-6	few	TGTGCCAGCAGTTACCCCGTGGGGCGGGAGGGCACAGATACGCAGTATTTT	CASSYPVGREGTDTQYF
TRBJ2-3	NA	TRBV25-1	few	TGTGCCAGCAGTGAAAGGGGGGAGCGGGGCACAGATACGCAGTATTTT	CASSERGERGTDTQYF
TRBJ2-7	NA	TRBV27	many	TGTGCCAGCAGTTTCGGCGGGAACTACGAGCAGTACTTC	CASSFGGNYEQYF
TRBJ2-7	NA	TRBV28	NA	TGTGCCAGCAGTTTTGAACCCTCAGGGTTCGAGCAGTACTTC	CASSFEPSGFEQYF
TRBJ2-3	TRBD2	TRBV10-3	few	TGTGCCATCAGTGGCGGGGGGATCACAGATACGCAGTATTTT	CAISGGGITDTQYF
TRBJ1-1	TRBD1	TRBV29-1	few	TGCAGCGGAATCCGGGCAGGGGGCACCTGGAACACTGAAGCTTTCTTT	CSGIRAGGTWNTEAFF